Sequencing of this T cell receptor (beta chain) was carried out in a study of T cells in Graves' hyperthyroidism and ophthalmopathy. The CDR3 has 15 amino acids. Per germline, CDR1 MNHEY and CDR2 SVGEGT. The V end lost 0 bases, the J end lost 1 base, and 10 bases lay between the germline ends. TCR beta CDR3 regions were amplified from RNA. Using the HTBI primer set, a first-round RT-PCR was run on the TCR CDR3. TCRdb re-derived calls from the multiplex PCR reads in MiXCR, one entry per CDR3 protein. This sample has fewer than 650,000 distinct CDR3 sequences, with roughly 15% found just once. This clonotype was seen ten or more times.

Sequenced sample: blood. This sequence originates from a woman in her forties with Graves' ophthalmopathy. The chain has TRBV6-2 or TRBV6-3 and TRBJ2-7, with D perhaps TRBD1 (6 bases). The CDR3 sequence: CASSYSPDRSYEQYF. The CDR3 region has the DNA TGTGCCAGCAGTTACTCCCCGGACAGATCCTACGAGCAGTACTTC.